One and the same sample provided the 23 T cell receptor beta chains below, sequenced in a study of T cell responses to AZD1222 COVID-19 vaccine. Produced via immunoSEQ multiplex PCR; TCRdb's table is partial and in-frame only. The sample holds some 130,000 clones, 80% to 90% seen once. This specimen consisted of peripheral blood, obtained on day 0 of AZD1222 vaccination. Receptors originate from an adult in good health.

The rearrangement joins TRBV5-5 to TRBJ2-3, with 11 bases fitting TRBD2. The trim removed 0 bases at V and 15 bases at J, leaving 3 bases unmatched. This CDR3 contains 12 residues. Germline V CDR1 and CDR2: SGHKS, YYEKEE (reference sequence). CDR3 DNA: TGTGCCAGCAGCTTGGTCCTAGCGGGGGGATATTTT. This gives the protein CASSLVLAGGYF.

In DNA, the CDR3 is TGCGCCAGCAGCCAACAGGGGGCAGCCGGAAACACCATATATTTT. Translated, it gives CASSQQGAAGNTIYF. The V and J genes are TRBV5-1 and TRBJ1-3; 9 nucleotides align to TRBD1. Germline CDR1 reads SGHRS; CDR2 reads YFSETQ. With V trimmed by 4 bases and J by 4 bases, 6 bases remained unmatched. CDR3 size: 15 residues. The full variable domain, with the rest looked up from reference TRBV5-1 and TRBJ1-3, is KAGVTQTPRYLIKTRGQQVTLSCSPISGHRSVSWYQQTPGQGLQFLFEYFSETQRNKGNFPGRFSGRQFSNSRSEMNVSTLELGDSALYLCASSQQGAAGNTIYFGEGSWLTVV.

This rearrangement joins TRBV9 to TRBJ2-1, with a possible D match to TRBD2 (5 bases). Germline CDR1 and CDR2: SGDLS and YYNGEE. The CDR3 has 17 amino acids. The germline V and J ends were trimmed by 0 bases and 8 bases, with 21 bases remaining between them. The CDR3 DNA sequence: TGTGCCAGCAGCGTAGTGGGTCGGCAGCGAGAGGGCGATGAGCAGTTCTTC. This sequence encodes CASSVVGRQREGDEQFF.

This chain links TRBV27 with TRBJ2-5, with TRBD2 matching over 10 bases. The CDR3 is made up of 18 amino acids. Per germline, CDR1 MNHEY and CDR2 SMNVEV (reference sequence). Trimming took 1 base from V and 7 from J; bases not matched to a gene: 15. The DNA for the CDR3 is TGTGCCAGCAGTTTATTAGCGGGGGGCCGCCGGCAAGATACGACCCAGTACTTC. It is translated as CASSLLAGGRRQDTTQYF.

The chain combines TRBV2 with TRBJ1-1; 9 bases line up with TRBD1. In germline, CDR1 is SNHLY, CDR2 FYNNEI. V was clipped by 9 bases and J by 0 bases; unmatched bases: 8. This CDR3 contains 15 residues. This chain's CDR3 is CASFRDRAMNTEAFF. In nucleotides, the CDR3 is TGTGCCAGTTTCCGGGACAGGGCTATGAACACTGAAGCTTTCTTT.

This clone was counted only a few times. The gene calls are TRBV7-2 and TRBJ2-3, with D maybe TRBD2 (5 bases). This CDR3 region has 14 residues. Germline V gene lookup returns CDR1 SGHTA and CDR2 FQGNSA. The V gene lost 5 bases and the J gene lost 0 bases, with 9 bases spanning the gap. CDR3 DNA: TGTGCCAGCAGCCTGAGGGCCAGCACAGATACGCAGTATTTT. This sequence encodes CASSLRASTDTQYF.

In DNA, the CDR3 is TGTGCCAGCAGTTACCTGGGACAGGTGACCTACGAGCAGTACTTC. It encodes CASSYLGQVTYEQYF. The chain recombines TRBV6-6 with TRBJ2-7, with 8 bases identical to TRBD1. The germline gives CDR1 MNHNY, CDR2 SVGAGI (reference sequence). J was trimmed by 2 bases and V by 2 bases; bases with no gene match: 5. The CDR3 runs 15 residues.

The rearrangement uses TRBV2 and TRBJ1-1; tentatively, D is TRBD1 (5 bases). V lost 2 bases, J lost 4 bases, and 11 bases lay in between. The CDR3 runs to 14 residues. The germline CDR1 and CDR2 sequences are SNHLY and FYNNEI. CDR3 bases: TGTGCCAGCAGTGAATCCGGGGGTAGCACTGAAGCTTTCTTT. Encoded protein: CASSESGGSTEAFF.

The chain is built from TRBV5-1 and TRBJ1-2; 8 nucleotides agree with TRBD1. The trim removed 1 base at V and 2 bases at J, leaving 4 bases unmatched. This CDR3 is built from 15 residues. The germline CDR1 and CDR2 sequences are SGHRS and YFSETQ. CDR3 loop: CASSLFSGGNYGYTF. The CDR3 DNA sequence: TGCGCCAGCAGCTTGTTCTCAGGGGGCAACTATGGCTACACCTTC.

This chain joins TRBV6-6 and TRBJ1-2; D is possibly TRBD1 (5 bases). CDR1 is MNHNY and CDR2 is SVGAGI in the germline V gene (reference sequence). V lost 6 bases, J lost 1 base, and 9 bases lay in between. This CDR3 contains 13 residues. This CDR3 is CASRAGGNYGYTF. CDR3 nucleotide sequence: TGTGCCAGCAGAGCCGGGGGTAACTATGGCTACACCTTC.

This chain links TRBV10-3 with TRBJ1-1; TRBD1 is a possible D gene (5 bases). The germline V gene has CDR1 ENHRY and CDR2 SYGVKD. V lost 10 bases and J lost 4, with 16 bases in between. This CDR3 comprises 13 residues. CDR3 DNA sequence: TGTGCCACCGTCCACTCGGGACCCACTGAAGCTTTCTTT. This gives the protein CATVHSGPTEAFF.

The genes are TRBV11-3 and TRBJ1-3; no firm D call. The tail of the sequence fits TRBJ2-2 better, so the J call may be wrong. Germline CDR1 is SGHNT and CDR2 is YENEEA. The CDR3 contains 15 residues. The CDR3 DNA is TGTGCCAGCAGCCTATCCCCCTCAGGTACCGGGGAGCTGTTTTTT. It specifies CASSLSPSGTGELFF.

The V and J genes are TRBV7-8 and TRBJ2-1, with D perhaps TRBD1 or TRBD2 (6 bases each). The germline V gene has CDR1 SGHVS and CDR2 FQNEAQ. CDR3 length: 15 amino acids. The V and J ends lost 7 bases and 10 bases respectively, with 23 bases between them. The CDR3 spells CASNPLGGRGTEQFF. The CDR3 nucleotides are TGTGCCAGCAACCCGTTAGGGGGACGGGGGACCGAGCAGTTCTTC.

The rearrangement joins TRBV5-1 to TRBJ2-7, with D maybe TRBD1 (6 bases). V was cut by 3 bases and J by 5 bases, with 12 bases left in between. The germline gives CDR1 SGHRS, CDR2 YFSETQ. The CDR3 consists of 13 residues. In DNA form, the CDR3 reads TGCGCCAGCAGCTCTCAGGGGTCTGACGAGCAGTACTTC. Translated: CASSSQGSDEQYF.

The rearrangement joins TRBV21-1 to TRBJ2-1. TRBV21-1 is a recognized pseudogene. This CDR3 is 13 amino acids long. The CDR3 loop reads CASSKEEKNEQFF. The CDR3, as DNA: TGTGCCAGCAGCAAAGAGGAAAAGAATGAGCAGTTCTTC.

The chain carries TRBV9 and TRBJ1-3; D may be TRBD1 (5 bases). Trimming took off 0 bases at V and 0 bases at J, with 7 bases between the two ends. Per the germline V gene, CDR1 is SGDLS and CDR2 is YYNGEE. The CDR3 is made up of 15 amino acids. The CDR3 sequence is CASSVGTNSGNTIYF. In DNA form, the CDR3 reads TGTGCCAGCAGCGTAGGGACAAACTCTGGAAACACCATATATTTT.

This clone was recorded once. The CDR3 nucleotides are TGTGCCAGCGGACAGGGGGCGGGTGAAAAACTGTTTTTT. Translated: CASGQGAGEKLFF. The chain recombines TRBV9 with TRBJ1-4, with 11 bases matching TRBD1. In germline, CDR1 is SGDLS, CDR2 YYNGEE. The CDR3 covers 13 residues. J was trimmed by 7 bases and V by 7 bases; bases with no gene match: 3.

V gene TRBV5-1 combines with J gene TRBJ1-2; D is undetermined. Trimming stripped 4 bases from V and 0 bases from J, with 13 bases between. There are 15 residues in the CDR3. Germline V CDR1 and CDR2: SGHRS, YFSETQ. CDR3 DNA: TGCGCCAGCAGCGGCGGTGGCACAGCTAACTATGGCTACACCTTC. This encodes CASSGGGTANYGYTF. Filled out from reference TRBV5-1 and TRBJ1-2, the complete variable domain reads KAGVTQTPRYLIKTRGQQVTLSCSPISGHRSVSWYQQTPGQGLQFLFEYFSETQRNKGNFPGRFSGRQFSNSRSEMNVSTLELGDSALYLCASSGGGTANYGYTFGSGTRLTVV.

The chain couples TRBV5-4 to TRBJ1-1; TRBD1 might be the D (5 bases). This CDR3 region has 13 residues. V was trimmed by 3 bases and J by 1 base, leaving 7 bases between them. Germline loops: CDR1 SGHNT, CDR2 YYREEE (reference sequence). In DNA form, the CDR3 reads TGTGCCAGCAGCTATGACAGGAACACTGAAGCTTTCTTT. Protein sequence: CASSYDRNTEAFF.

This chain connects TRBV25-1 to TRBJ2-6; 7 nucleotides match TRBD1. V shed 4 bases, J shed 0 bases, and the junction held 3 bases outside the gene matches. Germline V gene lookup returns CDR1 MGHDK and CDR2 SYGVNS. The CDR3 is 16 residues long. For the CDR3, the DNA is TGTGCCAGCAGTGCCCCAGGGGGCTCTGGGGCCAACGTCCTGACTTTC. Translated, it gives CASSAPGGSGANVLTF.

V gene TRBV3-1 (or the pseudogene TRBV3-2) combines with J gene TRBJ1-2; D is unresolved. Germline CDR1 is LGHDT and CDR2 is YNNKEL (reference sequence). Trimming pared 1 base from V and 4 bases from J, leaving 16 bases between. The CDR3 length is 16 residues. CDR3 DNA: TGTGCCAGCAGCCAAGTCGGGGAAGGAGGATCCTATGGCTACACCTTC. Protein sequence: CASSQVGEGGSYGYTF.

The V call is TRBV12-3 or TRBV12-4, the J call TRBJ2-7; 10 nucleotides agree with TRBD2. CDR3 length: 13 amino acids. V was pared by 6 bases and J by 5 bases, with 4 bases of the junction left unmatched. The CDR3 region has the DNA TGTGCCAGCAGCCCTAGCGGGGGCCACGAGCAGTACTTC. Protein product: CASSPSGGHEQYF.

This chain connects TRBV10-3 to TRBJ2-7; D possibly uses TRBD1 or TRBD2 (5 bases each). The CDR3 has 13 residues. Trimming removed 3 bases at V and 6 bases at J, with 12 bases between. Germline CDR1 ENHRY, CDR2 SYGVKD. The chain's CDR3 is CAISDGDQTEQYF. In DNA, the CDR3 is TGTGCCATCAGTGACGGGGACCAAACCGAGCAGTACTTC.